The 10 T cell receptor beta chains listed next were all sequenced from one sample in a study of cytomegalovirus exposure and HLA in healthy donors (dated by TCRdb to about 2017). The library was made by the immunoSEQ multiplex PCR assay. The multiplex PCR relied on a mix of 60 forward primers for TCR Vbeta segments and 13 reverse primers for TCR Jbeta segments. The table was pulled from immuneACCESS by TCRdb, which kept in-frame rearrangements only. Such tables lose some clones; where checked, under half of the loss comes from unresolved V genes, and the rest has no known cause. Present in this sample are about 94,000 clones, about 80% of which were seen just once. In total, the top ten clones hold around 7% of the sample. The sample comprised PBMCs. The receptors were sampled from a man in his forties or fifties in good health and CMV-seropositive.

The table lists this clone with a few counts. The V gene is TRBV7-9, the J gene TRBJ2-5; tentatively, D is TRBD2 (6 bases). The CDR3 runs 14 residues. The V gene's germline CDR1 is SEHNR and CDR2 FQNEAQ (reference sequence). Deletions cut 4 bases from V and 8 bases from J, with 17 bases between. CDR3 sequence (DNA): TGTGCCAGCAGCTCACAGGACGGGGGAGATACCCAGTACTTC. Translation: CASSSQDGGDTQYF.

The sample holds one count of this clone. The chain uses TRBV2 and TRBJ2-3; TRBD2 matches 11 bases. Trimming cost V 9 bases and J 6 bases; bases outside gene matches: 5. The CDR3 has 13 amino acids. Germline V CDR1 and CDR2: SNHLY, FYNNEI. CDR3 in DNA: TGTGCCAGTAGCGGGAGGGCCACCGATACGCAGTATTTT. This encodes CASSGRATDTQYF.

J is TRBJ2-1 and V is TRBV19, with a possible D match to TRBD1 (6 bases). The germline CDR1 and CDR2 sequences are LNHDA and SQIVND (reference sequence). With 5 bases removed from V and 6 bases from J, the gap between germline ends came to 17 bases. CDR3 length: 15 residues. Here the CDR3 DNA reads TGTGCCAGTAGTGCCTACAGGGAAGGGGGCAATGAGCAGTTCTTC. Translating it yields CASSAYREGGNEQFF.

This sequence joins TRBV5-1 and TRBJ1-2; 9 nucleotides line up with TRBD1. The CDR3 sequence is 14 residues long. CDR1 is SGHRS and CDR2 is YFSETQ in the germline V gene. Trimming took 4 bases from V and 4 from J; bases not matched to a gene: 5. The DNA of the CDR3 is TGCGCCAGCAGCGGGACAGGGTTTAGCTATGGCTACACCTTC. It specifies CASSGTGFSYGYTF.

This clone was counted a single time. This chain uses TRBV18 with TRBJ2-3, with 10 bases aligning to TRBD2. V lost 2 bases and J lost 4; bases outside the gene matches: 9. The CDR3 runs 17 residues. Germline values: CDR1 KGHSH, CDR2 LQKENI. CDR3 loop: CASSPGTASGGADTQYF. CDR3 DNA: TGTGCCAGCTCACCAGGGACGGCTAGCGGGGGCGCAGATACGCAGTATTTT.

V gene TRBV5-4 combines with J gene TRBJ2-1, with 10 bases matching TRBD2. Germline trimming cut 5 bases from V and 9 bases from J; bases unmatched to any gene: 8. The CDR3 runs 14 residues. Per the germline V gene, CDR1 is SGHNT and CDR2 is YYREEE (reference sequence). CDR3 DNA: TGTGCCAGCAGAAGGAGCGGGGGGGCCGGTGAGCAGTTCTTC. Amino acid sequence: CASRRSGGAGEQFF.

The V gene is TRBV5-1, the J gene TRBJ1-4, with TRBD1 as a possible D gene (5 bases). The CDR3 is 17 residues long. The germline gives CDR1 SGHRS, CDR2 YFSETQ. Trimming pared 0 bases from V and 4 bases from J, leaving 16 bases between. The CDR3 region is CASSLAPTLGLNEKLFF. The CDR3 nucleotides read TGCGCCAGCAGCTTGGCTCCAACCCTGGGGCTTAATGAAAAACTGTTTTTT.

This clone occurred a few times. V is TRBV5-1 and J is TRBJ2-2; 10 bases are a match to TRBD2. The CDR3 is made up of 18 amino acids. The junction had 12 bases not matched to a gene; V was cut back by 5 bases and J by 2 bases. CDR1 and CDR2 (germline): SGHRS, YFSETQ. As DNA, the CDR3 is TGCGCCAGCAGGGCCTCTAGCGGGAGTGGGCCAAACACCGGGGAGCTGTTTTTT. This gives the protein CASRASSGSGPNTGELFF.

This chain links TRBV6-5 with TRBJ1-3; 9 positions agree with TRBD1. The germline gives CDR1 MNHEY, CDR2 SVGAGI. The junction had 5 bases not matched to a gene; V was cut back by 5 bases and J by 3 bases. CDR3 length: 15 residues. Written as DNA, the CDR3 is TGTGCCAGCAGTCTACAGGGGGCGGTTGGAAACACCATATATTTT. This sequence encodes CASSLQGAVGNTIYF.

The V and J genes are TRBV2 and TRBJ2-7; D is possibly TRBD2 (6 bases). V lost 5 bases and J 2 bases, leaving 7 bases between the germline ends. CDR3 length equals 12 residues. The germline CDR1 and CDR2 sequences are SNHLY and FYNNEI. The CDR3 bases are TGTGCCAGCAGTCGGGGGACCTACGAGCAGTACTTC. Amino acids: CASSRGTYEQYF.